This TCR beta chain was documented in a study of cytomegalovirus exposure and HLA in healthy donors. In the case of this clone: Its antigen remains unknown.

Overall study findings and caveats: Researchers catalogued about 160 TCR beta chains as cytomegalovirus-associated. Most TCR sequences were rare, but some public TCRs occurred in many donors.

Measured with immunoSEQ multiplex PCR; TCRdb has only the in-frame clones, and not every one. The top ten hold 8.7% of the sample, which has approximately 150,000 clones, around 87% seen once. This CDR3 comprises 16 residues. Unmatched junction bases numbered 10, after V lost 7 bases and J lost 1 base. From germline, CDR1 is LNHDA and CDR2 SQIVND (reference sequence). The rearrangement joins TRBV19 to TRBJ2-3, with TRBD2 identical over 8 bases. Sequenced sample: PBMCs. This clonotype was sampled from a man aged 18 to 35 in good health and CMV-seropositive. CDR3 sequence: CASNHRAGGRTDTQYF. The CDR3 DNA reads TGTGCCAGTAACCATCGGGCGGGAGGACGCACAGATACGCAGTATTTT.